Included here is one TCR beta chain sequence, with context. This receptor's antigen is unknown. Base qualities were left out, and no much larger clone turns up one base away. RNA was extracted using the RNeasy kit, and about 0.45 to 1 ug of the RNA was reverse transcribed with random hexamers. TCR beta CDR3 regions were amplified with the immunoSEQ multiplex PCR assay covering 54 Vbeta and 13 Jbeta segments. PCR amplification bias was corrected by using a synthetic template baseline for primer optimization and computational correction. Regarding the original processing steps: Reads were assigned to V, D and J genes according to IMGT and analyzed in immunoSEQ Analyzer, with only productive sequences retained. To calculate clonality, Shannon entropy was normalized by log2 of the number of productive unique sequences and then subtracted from one. Public and private clones were assessed among the 100 most prevalent clones of each patient and control. Clones were defined as Susac-specific when absent from the healthy and MS cohorts, from approximately 970 published viral clones and from other ImmuneACCESS disease sequences. Using fastp trimming at Q25 and MiXCR clonotype assembly, TCRdb reanalyzed the public sequencing data and kept in-frame beta chains. Entries are consolidated by CDR3 protein sequence, retaining the most common genes and DNA. TCRdb's processing, not the authors' own work, is the source of the V and J calls. This sample gives fewer than 250,000 distinct CDR3 sequences in total; about 93% of them show up just once. The ten top clones hold 0.1% to 0.15% of the sample.

High-throughput TCR beta sequencing profiled peripheral blood CD8+ and CD4+ T cells from healthy donors, Susac syndrome patients and multiple sclerosis patients. The multiple sclerosis controls were treatment-naive patients who had stable or active relapsing-remitting disease and met the revised McDonald criteria. Bulk CD8+ and CD4+ T cells were purified by magnetic negative isolation, while CD8+ TEMRA cells were enriched using FACS. Blood was drawn into EDTA tubes, processed within 24 hours, and PBMCs were isolated by density gradient centrifugation. PBMCs destined for TCR sequencing were cryopreserved in liquid nitrogen and later thawed in a 37 °C water bath. A purity of at least 90% was achieved for sorted or isolated CD4+, CD8+ and CD8+ TEMRA cells. The sample is drawn from a study of CD8 T cells in Susac syndrome (dated by TCRdb to about 2019). Regarding the study in general: Repertoire sequencing was used to test whether CD8+ T cell activation and differentiation in Susac syndrome was antigen driven. The study compared CD8+ T cell repertoire clonality among over 9 healthy donors, about 14 Susac syndrome patients and 15 or so multiple sclerosis patients. Overall study outcomes, separate from this receptor: The study acknowledged that relatively few individuals were included in the TCR sequencing and HLA analysis.

The CDR3 contains 11 residues, cysteine and phenylalanine counted. Only the CDR3 portion is preserved as DNA: 33 bases, with reading frame beginning at the first base. The germline ends are 0 bases apart after V is trimmed by 2 bases and J by 3 bases. The germline V gene (reference sequence) provides CDR1 SEHNR and CDR2 FQNEAQ. The TCR originated in a human donor with multiple sclerosis. The sequencing input was CD8+ T cells from PBMCs. The V and J segments used are TRBV7-9 and TRBJ2-3; the D gene is not confidently resolved. The sequenced DNA is TGTGCCAGCAGCTTAACAGATACGCAGTATTTT. Its translation reads: CASSLTDTQYF.